This entry lists 6 T cell receptor beta chains sequenced from one sample in a study of blood T cell repertoires in COVID-19. TCRdb's copy holds only in-frame clones and misses some; the assay was immunoSEQ multiplex PCR. The sample consists of 85,000 to 130,000 clones, 88% of them appearing once. Sequenced: peripheral blood. Source of these receptors: a woman aged 55-70 years with acute or convalescent COVID-19.

The chain combines TRBV19 with TRBJ1-4, with TRBD1 identical over 8 bases. Trimming cost V 3 bases and J 6 bases; bases outside gene matches: 6. Germline V gene sequence: CDR1 LNHDA, CDR2 SQIVND (reference sequence). This CDR3 has 15 amino acids. CDR3 DNA: TGTGCCAGTAGTATCAACGGACAGGGAGATGAAAAACTGTTTTTT. It is translated as CASSINGQGDEKLFF.

DNA of the CDR3: TGTGCCAGCAGGCCTCTGGTAGTGAACACTGAAGCTTTCTTT. Translating gives CASRPLVVNTEAFF. The chain is built from TRBV27 and TRBJ1-1; D not resolved. Trimming shortened V by 6 bases and J by 0 bases, and 11 bases separated the two germline ends. Germline V gene data show CDR1 as MNHEY and CDR2 as SMNVEV (reference sequence). CDR3 size: 14 residues.

Of note for this clone: Other DNA sequences within the sample encode an identical CDR3. The V call is TRBV5-1, the J call TRBJ1-1; D unclear. Trimming pared 0 bases from V and 0 bases from J, leaving 6 bases between. CDR3 size: 14 residues. Looked up from germline, CDR1 is SGHRS and CDR2 is YFSETQ. In DNA form, the CDR3 reads TGCGCCAGCAGCTTGGGAGGGTTGAACACTGAAGCTTTCTTT. It encodes CASSLGGLNTEAFF.

V gene TRBV3-1 (or the pseudogene TRBV3-2) combines with J gene TRBJ1-2, with D maybe TRBD1 (5 bases). The CDR3 has 14 amino acids. Trimming took 4 bases from V and 0 from J, leaving 9 bases between them. CDR1 LGHDT and CDR2 YNNKEL come from the germline V gene (reference sequence). This CDR3 is CASSLGQPNYGYTF. CDR3 sequence (DNA): TGTGCCAGCAGCCTAGGACAACCTAACTATGGCTACACCTTC.

This chain joins TRBV10-2 and TRBJ2-1; 12 bases are shared with TRBD2. This CDR3 has 18 residues. Germline loops: CDR1 WSHSY, CDR2 SAAADI. Trimming at V came to 6 bases and at J to 0 bases, leaving 9 bases not matched to a gene. In DNA, the CDR3 is TGCGCCAGCAGGCCGGGACTAGCGGGCCAAAGCTCCTACAATGAGCAGTTCTTC. It is translated as CASRPGLAGQSSYNEQFF.

The chain recombines TRBV6-5 with TRBJ1-5; D is possibly TRBD1 (5 bases). The ends were cut back, 6 bases at V and 1 base at J, with 10 bases in the middle. CDR1 and CDR2 (germline): MNHEY, SVGAGI. This CDR3 comprises 14 residues. The CDR3 coding sequence is TGTGCCAGCAGGACCAGGGTGAGCAATCAGCCCCAGCATTTT. This translates into CASRTRVSNQPQHF.